This T cell receptor beta chain is from a study of T-cell memory formation after mild COVID-19. CDR3 length equals 16 residues. In germline, CDR1 is MNHEY, CDR2 SVGEGT. The trim removed 6 bases at V and 5 bases at J, leaving 9 bases unmatched. Each CDR3 protein gets one entry after TCRdb re-called the 5' RACE reads with MiXCR. The sample contains 410,000 or so distinct CDR3 sequences, less than 25% of which appear only once. The sequencing input was PBMCs or a T cell subset sorted from them (not recorded which). This chain joins TRBV6-2 or TRBV6-3 and TRBJ2-5; the match to TRBD2 covers 13 bases. The sequence was collected from an adult woman who had mild COVID-19 (a few samples of this study predate the infection). Cell type and time point are not known. This chain's CDR3 is CASRKGLAGIMETQYF. DNA for the CDR3: TGTGCCAGCAGAAAGGGACTAGCGGGGATAATGGAGACCCAGTACTTC.